This passage covers 13 T cell receptor beta chains from one sample sequenced in a study of OX40 agonist ivuxolimab in advanced cancers. Sequencing used immunoSEQ multiplex PCR; TCRdb keeps in-frame clones, though not all of them. The sample carries some 80,000 clones, roughly nine tenths recorded once. The material was CD4+ or CD8+ T cells sorted from blood, obtained in a trial of the OX40 agonist ivuxolimab. The source is an adult with an advanced solid tumor such as melanoma, head and neck, liver or kidney cancer.

In this sample, this clone turned up once. The chain has TRBV15 and TRBJ1-1; no definite D call. The germline V and J ends were trimmed by 0 bases and 2 bases, with 4 bases remaining between them. The CDR3 loop spans 13 amino acids. CDR1 is LNHNV, CDR2 YYDKDF, per germline (reference sequence). The CDR3 sequence: CATSRDHNTEAFF. The CDR3 coding sequence is TGTGCCACCAGCAGAGATCACAACACTGAAGCTTTCTTT. Full variable domain (missing parts from reference TRBV15 and TRBJ1-1): DAMVIQNPRYQVTQFGKPVTLSCSQTLNHNVMYWYQQKSSQAPKLLFHYYDKDFNNEADTPDNFQSRRPNTSFCFLDIRSPGLGDTAMYLCATSRDHNTEAFFGQGTRLTVV.

This chain connects TRBV5-4 to TRBJ2-3; D is possibly TRBD1 (6 bases). The CDR3 has 16 amino acids. The germline gives CDR1 SGHNT, CDR2 YYREEE (reference sequence). V lost 2 bases and J 0 bases, leaving 13 bases between the germline ends. CDR3 amino acids: CASSFLDSSSTDTQYF. Here the CDR3 DNA reads TGTGCCAGCAGCTTCCTGGACAGCTCCAGCACAGATACGCAGTATTTT.

The chain employs TRBV5-5 and TRBJ1-4; possibly TRBD1 for D (6 bases). Germline V gene sequence: CDR1 SGHKS, CDR2 YYEKEE (reference sequence). V lost 3 bases, J lost 6 bases, and 15 bases lay in between. The CDR3 consists of 15 residues. This CDR3 reads CASSSQGGADEKLFF. CDR3 nucleotide sequence: TGTGCCAGCAGCTCGCAAGGGGGGGCCGATGAAAAACTGTTTTTT.

The chain couples TRBV30 to TRBJ1-3; D not certain. The CDR3 consists of 13 residues. Germline values: CDR1 GTSNPN, CDR2 SVGIG (reference sequence). V shed 3 bases and J shed 2 bases, with 8 bases lying between them. Written as DNA, the CDR3 is TGTGCCTGGAGCGCTAATACTGGAAACACCATATATTTT. This gives the protein CAWSANTGNTIYF.

The chain carries TRBV5-1 and TRBJ1-1; D not resolved. The germline V and J ends were trimmed by 4 bases and 2 bases, with 6 bases remaining between them. This CDR3 comprises 12 residues. Germline V gene data show CDR1 as SGHRS and CDR2 as YFSETQ. CDR3 amino acids: CASSLINTEAFF. The CDR3 DNA sequence: TGCGCCAGCAGCCTAATTAACACTGAAGCTTTCTTT.

The V gene is TRBV6-1, the J gene TRBJ2-7, with 8 nucleotides matching TRBD1. CDR1 MNHNS and CDR2 SASEGT come from the germline V gene. This CDR3 region has 14 residues. V lost 6 bases, J lost 7 bases, and 11 bases stayed unmatched. This CDR3 reads CASRGAGGTWEQYF. CDR3 in DNA: TGTGCCAGCAGGGGGGCAGGGGGCACGTGGGAGCAGTACTTC.

This chain uses TRBV9 with TRBJ2-2; D assignment may be TRBD1 or TRBD2 (5 bases each). The CDR3 sequence is 18 residues long. Germline lookup yields CDR1 SGDLS and CDR2 YYNGEE. V lost 0 bases to trimming and J lost 6 bases, with 21 bases between them. The CDR3 region has the DNA TGTGCCAGCAGCGTAGCTCCGGGGCGCGCCAATCTGGCCGGGGAGCTGTTTTTT. Residues: CASSVAPGRANLAGELFF.

This chain links TRBV6-6 with TRBJ2-7; 9 bases map to TRBD1. The CDR3 is made up of 15 amino acids. Germline V gene data show CDR1 as MNHNY and CDR2 as SVGAGI (reference sequence). With V trimmed by 5 bases and J by 3 bases, 8 bases remained unmatched. This CDR3 reads CASSAWEDRGYEQYF. The CDR3 nucleotides read TGTGCCAGCAGTGCCTGGGAGGACAGGGGCTACGAGCAGTACTTC.

The chain joins TRBV6-4 to TRBJ2-4, with 9 positions matching TRBD2. Germline V lookup: CDR1 MRHNA, CDR2 SNTAGT. The CDR3 sequence is 24 residues long. V dropped 2 bases and J dropped 0; count of bases not matched to a gene: 26. The CDR3 sequence: CASSDPFGLANLKSLTLAKNIQYF. The CDR3 DNA is TGTGCCAGCAGTGACCCCTTCGGACTAGCGAATCTCAAGAGCCTCACCTTAGCCAAAAACATTCAGTACTTC.

This chain joins TRBV28 and TRBJ2-7; D call uncertain. With 6 bases removed from V and 0 bases from J, the gap between germline ends came to 6 bases. The germline V gene encodes CDR1 MDHEN and CDR2 SYDVKM. The CDR3 is 12 residues long. CDR3 sequence reads: CASRLTSYEQYF. The CDR3 DNA reads TGTGCCAGCAGGCTTACCTCCTACGAGCAGTACTTC.

This sequence joins TRBV28 and TRBJ1-5; D is unclear. Trimming shortened V by 3 bases and J by 0 bases, and 9 bases separated the two germline ends. CDR3 size: 15 residues. Germline assignment: CDR1 MDHEN and CDR2 SYDVKM. The CDR3 sequence is CASSFPGNSNQPQHF. CDR3 in DNA: TGTGCCAGCAGTTTCCCTGGGAATAGCAATCAGCCCCAGCATTTT. The full variable domain, in which reference TRBV28 and TRBJ1-5 provide the parts outside the CDR3, is DVKVTQSSRYLVKRTGEKVFLECVQDMDHENMFWYRQDPGLGLRLIYFSYDVKMKEKGDIPEGYSVSREKKERFSLILESASTNQTSMYLCASSFPGNSNQPQHFGDGTRLSIL.

The rearrangement uses TRBV7-2 and TRBJ1-1; D unclear. Germline V gene lookup returns CDR1 SGHTA and CDR2 FQGNSA. This CDR3 comprises 13 residues. V lost 1 base to trimming and J lost 3 bases, with 6 bases between them. The CDR3 DNA sequence: TGTGCCAGCAGCTTAGTTCCGGACACTGAAGCTTTCTTT. Translating gives CASSLVPDTEAFF.

This chain joins TRBV4-1 and TRBJ2-1; a possible D gene is TRBD2 (5 bases). V was clipped by 2 bases and J by 0 bases, with 11 bases between them. CDR1 is MGHRA and CDR2 is YSYEKL in the germline V gene. CDR3 length equals 16 residues. CDR3: CASSQLSGSSYNEQFF. The CDR3 region has the DNA TGCGCCAGCAGCCAACTGAGTGGGAGCTCCTACAATGAGCAGTTCTTC.